The present T cell receptor beta chain was sequenced within a study of T cell changes during pregnancy in multiple sclerosis. Profiling relied on immunoSEQ multiplex PCR, and the TCRdb table lists in-frame clones only, not all of them. The data show about 110,000 clones, about 89% seen once. Germline V gives CDR1 MNHNS, CDR2 SASEGT. V lost 5 bases and J lost 2; bases outside the gene matches: 6. This CDR3 is built from 15 residues. The sequencing here drew on peripheral blood, taken after pregnancy. This chain joins TRBV6-1 and TRBJ1-3; TRBD1 matches 7 bases. The receptor's source is a female donor with multiple sclerosis, enrolled in a pregnancy study. Here the CDR3 DNA reads TGTGCCAGCAGTCAAATCAGGGGGACTGGAAACACCATATATTTT. Translating it yields CASSQIRGTGNTIYF.